This TCR beta chain was sequenced during a study of chemoradiotherapy in HPV16-positive cancers. Study-wide results and caveats: Candidate HPV-specific clones and E7-related TCR motifs grew in tumor during treatment. Better recurrence-free survival went with HPV-responsive T-cell expansion in HPV16-positive patients.

The table lists this clone with a few counts. Its antigen remains unknown. The table came from immunoSEQ multiplex PCR; TCRdb's copy has only in-frame clones and leaves some out. The sample has 6,800 or so clones; 60% to 80% are singletons. Sample collection occurred from a patient who underwent chemoradiotherapy. This TCR came from a human donor with HPV-associated anogenital cancer.

CDR3 region: CASSWSRGYEQYF. CDR3 bases: TGTGCCAGCAGCTGGTCGAGGGGGTACGAGCAGTACTTC. V gene TRBV14 combines with J gene TRBJ2-7; tentative D call: TRBD1 (6 bases). The V end was cut by 5 bases, the J end by 4 bases, with 12 bases between. Germline V gene lookup returns CDR1 SGHDN and CDR2 FVKESK. This CDR3 region has 13 residues.